The present T cell receptor (beta chain) was sequenced within a study of T cell clonality in common variable immunodeficiency. This clone has ten or more counts. The DNA ends 3 residues before the CDR3 does, and the rest of the CDR3 is filled in from the germline J gene. CDR3 length: 16 residues. The V gene's germline CDR1 is DFQATT and CDR2 SNEGSKA (reference sequence). J gave up 4 bases and V 0 bases, and 9 bases lay outside the gene matches. TCRdb's table, derived via immunoSEQ multiplex PCR, lists solely in-frame clones and lacks some. Observed are roughly 51,000 clones, no singletons, with the top ten taking approximately 5.5%. Heparinized whole blood, roughly 5 to 8.5 ml, came from each donor.

The rearrangement uses TRBV20-1 and TRBJ2-1, with 7 nucleotides matching TRBD2. The sample comprised peripheral blood mononuclear cells. The TCR originated in a person aged 18 to 70 in good health. CDR3 amino acids: CSARDIRGSLYNEQFF. The CDR3 DNA, read in part, is TGCAGTGCTAGAGATATTCGCGGGAGCTTATACAATGAG.